These T cell receptor beta chains were read from a single sample in a study of blood T cell repertoires in COVID-19. Some clones are missing from TCRdb's copy, which holds only in-frame ones; the method was immunoSEQ multiplex PCR. The table lists 88,000 or so clones, about 76% of them singletons, with approximately 24% in the top ten. Sequencing used peripheral blood. The receptors shown here come from a human donor in a cohort sampled during active COVID-19. The CDR3 runs from the conserved cysteine through the conserved F or W. Fields, in order: CDR3 protein, CDR3 DNA, V gene, D gene, clone size, J gene. A D gene is named only where the DNA matches it firmly. Rows give clone size only sometimes, using once, few, many, or a class for an expanded clone.

cdr3_aa: CASSQEGGVYNEQFF
cdr3_nt: TGCGCCAGCAGCCAAGAAGGGGGGGTGTACAATGAGCAGTTCTTC
v_call: TRBV4-1
d_call: .
clone_size: .
j_call: TRBJ2-1

cdr3_aa: CASSIGTGSDYNSPLHF
cdr3_nt: TGTGCCAGCAGCATAGGGACAGGGAGTGACTATAATTCACCCCTCCACTTT
v_call: TRBV5-4
d_call: TRBD1
clone_size: once
j_call: TRBJ1-6

cdr3_aa: CASSLVPGGQGERNEQFF
cdr3_nt: TGTGCCAGCAGCTTAGTCCCCGGTGGACAGGGGGAGAGGAATGAGCAGTTCTTC
v_call: TRBV7-2
d_call: TRBD1
clone_size: .
j_call: TRBJ2-1

cdr3_aa: CASAGSYNEQFF
cdr3_nt: TGTGCCAGCGCGGGCTCCTACAATGAGCAGTTCTTC
v_call: TRBV6-5
d_call: .
clone_size: .
j_call: TRBJ2-1

cdr3_aa: CASSQDSHQPQHF
cdr3_nt: TGTGCCAGCAGCCAGGACAGTCATCAGCCCCAGCATTTT
v_call: TRBV11-2
d_call: .
clone_size: .
j_call: TRBJ1-5

cdr3_aa: CASNGAIDEQFF
cdr3_nt: TGCGCCAGCAATGGTGCTATAGATGAGCAGTTCTTC
v_call: TRBV5-1
d_call: .
clone_size: .
j_call: TRBJ2-1

cdr3_aa: CASSESRGSGFSEQYF
cdr3_nt: TGCGCCAGCAGTGAGTCGAGGGGGTCTGGCTTCTCCGAGCAGTACTTC
v_call: TRBV10-1
d_call: .
clone_size: .
j_call: TRBJ2-7

cdr3_aa: CASSTPGALGVTQYF
cdr3_nt: TGTGCCAGCAGTACACCGGGAGCGCTAGGGGTGACCCAGTACTTC
v_call: TRBV28
d_call: .
clone_size: .
j_call: TRBJ2-5

cdr3_aa: CASRLAGLPSSGANVLTF
cdr3_nt: TGTGCCAGCAGACTAGCGGGTCTACCGAGCTCTGGGGCCAACGTCCTGACTTTC
v_call: TRBV28
d_call: TRBD2
clone_size: .
j_call: TRBJ2-6

cdr3_aa: CASSRSAADTEAFF
cdr3_nt: TGTGCCAGCAGCCGCAGCGCGGCGGACACTGAAGCTTTCTTT
v_call: TRBV7-6
d_call: .
clone_size: few
j_call: TRBJ1-1

cdr3_aa: CASSEGLAGGPYETQYF
cdr3_nt: TGTGCCAGCAGCGAGGGCCTAGCGGGAGGGCCCTACGAGACCCAGTACTTC
v_call: TRBV7-6
d_call: TRBD2
clone_size: .
j_call: TRBJ2-5